This T cell receptor beta chain stems from a study of T cell responses to AZD1222 COVID-19 vaccine. General study results and limits: Among spike-specific TCRs, nearly half reportedly target unmutated variant regions. Spike-specific TCR breadth and depth went up after people got two AZD1222 doses. Seropositive AZD1222 recipients at baseline numbered only five or six.

CDR1 and CDR2 (germline): SGHDN, FVKESK. Trimming left V 1 base short and J 4 bases short, with 6 bases between. CDR3 length: 13 residues. Clones were read by immunoSEQ multiplex PCR, and TCRdb kept only the in-frame ones, dropping some. The sample includes 80,000 to 90,000 clones, roughly nine tenths of them seen just once. As concerns this clone: Its matching antigen is unknown.

This chain connects TRBV14 to TRBJ2-3, with D unclear. The source was peripheral blood, collected on day 0 of AZD1222 vaccination. The receptor was isolated from an adult in good health. CDR3 in DNA: TGTGCCAGCAGCCAAGTTAACGCAGATACGCAGTATTTT. Translating gives CASSQVNADTQYF. Looking up the rest from reference TRBV14 and TRBJ2-3 gives the full variable domain: EAGVTQFPSHSVIEKGQTVTLRCDPISGHDNLYWYRRVMGKEIKFLLHFVKESKQDESGMPNNRFLAERTGGTYSTLKVQPAELEDSGVYFCASSQVNADTQYFGPGTRLTVL.